This T cell receptor beta chain came from a study of shared clonotypes between healthy human individuals. Notes on the study in general: Naive subsets usually exceeded memory subsets in estimated richness. Unshared clonotypes carried lower generation probabilities than those common to all four donors.

Turning to this clone: The antigen is undetermined.

The J segment lost 7 bases and the V segment lost 5 bases, leaving 11 bases of the junction unmatched. Germline lookup yields CDR1 SGHRS and CDR2 YFSETQ. This CDR3 is 16 amino acids long. In the original analysis: Filtering was not the same, since immunoSEQ gave junction-only sequences without quality scores. The repertoire was sequenced with immunoSEQ multiplex PCR; TCRdb's copy has only in-frame clones and lacks some. V and J calls and clone size follow that table, whereas D and trimming were derived from the DNA. This repertoire shows some 2,000,000 clones, nearly 97% found once; its top ten account for less than 0.15%. CD4+ cells were split into CD45RA+ naive and CD45RA-negative memory subsets.

The chain combines TRBV5-1 with TRBJ2-2, with 10 positions matching TRBD1. The sequence was obtained from a man aged 18 to 30 in good health. The sequenced material came from naive CD4+ T cells sorted from blood. The sample's subset: CD45RA+ positively selected. The CDR3 is CASSPPGTGDLGELFF. CDR3 nucleotide sequence: TGCGCCAGCAGTCCCCCGGGGACAGGGGATCTCGGGGAGCTGTTTTTT.